The 27 T cell receptor beta chains in this list originate from one sample, sequenced in a study of graft-versus-host responses after intestinal transplantation. Clones were sequenced by immunoSEQ multiplex PCR, and TCRdb holds only the in-frame ones, with some missing. Of roughly 7,000 clones in the sample, roughly 97% were seen once. This material consisted of PBMCs, taken 23 days after intestinal transplant. Source of these receptors: a human patient who received an intestinal transplant, so some T cells may come from the graft donor.

J is TRBJ2-2 and V is TRBV10-3; D call uncertain. Germline assignment: CDR1 ENHRY and CDR2 SYGVKD. Trimming shortened V by 3 bases and J by 6 bases, and 5 bases separated the two germline ends. The CDR3 extends over 12 amino acids. The CDR3 loop reads CAISDGSGELFF. For the CDR3, the DNA is TGTGCCATCAGTGACGGCTCCGGGGAGCTGTTTTTT.

This chain uses TRBV7-6 with TRBJ1-4; no clear D gene. Trimming shortened V by 5 bases and J by 8 bases, and 15 bases separated the two germline ends. The CDR3 has 14 amino acids. The germline gives CDR1 SGHVS, CDR2 FNYEAQ. Here the CDR3 reads CASSTDTRGEKLFF. The CDR3, as DNA: TGTGCCAGCAGCACCGACACCCGCGGAGAAAAACTGTTTTTT.

This clone was seen once. The J gene is TRBJ1-1, the V gene TRBV27; no firm D call. CDR3 length: 13 amino acids. The V and J ends lost 2 bases and 0 bases respectively, with 4 bases between them. CDR1 is MNHEY and CDR2 is SMNVEV in the germline V gene (reference sequence). The CDR3 protein is CASSLTVNTEAFF. CDR3 DNA sequence: TGTGCCAGCAGTTTAACGGTGAACACTGAAGCTTTCTTT.

The rearrangement joins TRBV27 to TRBJ2-7, with D possibly being TRBD1 (7 bases). With 2 bases removed from V and 6 bases from J, the gap between germline ends came to 11 bases. Germline V gene sequence: CDR1 MNHEY, CDR2 SMNVEV (reference sequence). This CDR3 has 13 amino acids. The CDR3 is CASSLQGGLEQYF. For the CDR3, the DNA is TGTGCCAGCAGTTTACAGGGGGGTCTCGAGCAGTACTTC.

The chain recombines TRBV28 with TRBJ2-7; 7 bases fit TRBD2. The germline CDR1 and CDR2 sequences are MDHEN and SYDVKM. After removal of 8 bases from V and 3 bases from J, the junction contained 13 bases not matched to a gene. This CDR3 has 15 residues. The CDR3 DNA is TGTGCCAGCGAAACAGGACTAGACCTTGACTACGAGCAGTACTTC. Its protein is CASETGLDLDYEQYF.

V is TRBV30 and J is TRBJ2-7; tentatively, D is TRBD2 (6 bases). Between the trimmed V and J ends, which lost 2 bases and 7 bases, there was a span of 12 bases. The CDR3 loop spans 12 amino acids. Germline V CDR1 and CDR2: GTSNPN, SVGIG (reference sequence). CDR3 loop: CAWSTLAREQYF. In DNA, the CDR3 is TGTGCCTGGAGTACACTAGCTCGGGAGCAGTACTTC. Combining the CDR3 with reference TRBV30 and TRBJ2-7 gives the whole variable domain SQTIHQWPATLVQPVGSPLSLECTVEGTSNPNLYWYRQAAGRGLQLLFYSVGIGQISSEVPQNLSASRPQDRQFILSSKKLLLSDSGFYLCAWSTLAREQYFGPGTRLTVT.

The chain carries TRBV9 and TRBJ2-1; 10 bases agree with TRBD1. This CDR3 spans 13 amino acids. Germline CDR1 SGDLS, CDR2 YYNGEE. V trimming: 7 bases; J trimming: 8 bases; junction bases outside the gene matches: 6. The CDR3 spells CASGTGVGDEQFF. The CDR3 DNA is TGTGCCAGCGGGACAGGGGTAGGGGATGAGCAGTTCTTC.

This clone was counted a single time. This sequence joins TRBV19 and TRBJ2-1, with a possible D match to TRBD2 (6 bases). Germline-derived CDR1 and CDR2 are LNHDA and SQIVND (reference sequence). The ends were cut back, 6 bases at V and 8 bases at J, with 14 bases in the middle. The CDR3 has 13 residues. This CDR3 is CASRHLLADEQFF. In DNA form, the CDR3 reads TGTGCCAGTAGACACTTACTAGCTGATGAGCAGTTCTTC.

The genes are TRBV6-4 and TRBJ1-2; D possibly corresponds to TRBD1 (6 bases). Germline values: CDR1 MRHNA, CDR2 SNTAGT. V lost 3 bases, J lost 4 bases, and 12 bases lay in between. The CDR3 is made up of 14 amino acids. The CDR3: CASSEQGGGYGYTF. The DNA for the CDR3 is TGTGCCAGCAGTGAACAGGGAGGGGGCTATGGCTACACCTTC.

The J gene is TRBJ2-7, the V gene TRBV7-9, with D unresolved. This CDR3 is built from 14 residues. Trimming pared 4 bases from V and 6 bases from J, leaving 16 bases between. CDR1 is SEHNR, CDR2 FQNEAQ, per germline (reference sequence). DNA of the CDR3: TGTGCCAGCAGCTCACAATCCCCCGACCCCGAGCAGTACTTC. It codes for CASSSQSPDPEQYF.

This clone came up a few times. This chain links TRBV28 with TRBJ1-4; 9 bases are shared with TRBD1. Germline V lookup: CDR1 MDHEN, CDR2 SYDVKM. V shed 6 bases, J shed 3 bases, and the junction held 8 bases outside the gene matches. The CDR3 consists of 16 residues. The CDR3 nucleotides are TGTGCCAGCAGACTGGACAGGGGACCCTCTAATGAAAAACTGTTTTTT. This encodes CASRLDRGPSNEKLFF.

V gene TRBV4-1 combines with J gene TRBJ2-1; 8 bases are shared with TRBD2. Per germline, CDR1 MGHRA and CDR2 YSYEKL. This CDR3 has 19 residues. Unmatched junction bases numbered 22, after V lost 4 bases and J lost 8 bases. The CDR3 coding sequence is TGCGCCAGCAGCCCCTTCTTTGAGAACGGGAGGGCCGTCGGCCATGAGCAGTTCTTC. This translates into CASSPFFENGRAVGHEQFF.

The chain's CDR3 is CAGENPGTGHSPLHF. The CDR3 coding sequence is TGTGCCGGGGAAAACCCCGGGACAGGGCATTCACCCCTCCACTTT. The chain links TRBV7-5 to TRBJ1-6; TRBD1, the table's D call, lacks a check against the DNA. TRBV7-5 counts as a pseudogene. The CDR3 length is 15 residues.

The V and J genes are TRBV29-1 and TRBJ2-3; D remains unclear. The germline gives CDR1 SQVTM, CDR2 ANQGSEA. The CDR3 is 16 residues long. V lost 7 bases to trimming and J lost 0 bases, with 20 bases between them. The CDR3 protein is CSGPFGVAHSTDTQYF. For the CDR3, the DNA is TGCAGCGGACCGTTTGGGGTAGCCCATAGCACAGATACGCAGTATTTT.

The gene calls are TRBV18 and TRBJ2-1, with D unresolved. V gave up 0 bases and J gave up 6 bases, with 6 bases separating them. Per the germline V gene, CDR1 is KGHSH and CDR2 is LQKENI. The CDR3 covers 13 residues. The CDR3 coding sequence is TGTGCCAGCTCACCACCGAACAGCAATGAGCAGTTCTTC. It specifies CASSPPNSNEQFF. Together with reference TRBV18 and TRBJ2-1, the CDR3 gives the full variable domain: NAGVMQNPRHLVRRRGQEARLRCSPMKGHSHVYWYRQLPEEGLKFMVYLQKENIIDESGMPKERFSAEFPKEGPSILRIQQVVRGDSAAYFCASSPPNSNEQFFGPGTRLTVL.

The gene calls are TRBV6-5 and TRBJ1-5; possibly TRBD1 for D (6 bases). Germline CDR1 and CDR2: MNHEY and SVGAGI. CDR3 length equals 15 residues. Trimming cost V 6 bases and J 1 base, with 13 bases left between them. The CDR3 protein is CASRGRGKSNQPQHF. For the CDR3, the DNA is TGTGCCAGCAGGGGGAGGGGGAAGAGCAATCAGCCCCAGCATTTT.

The rearrangement links TRBV18 to TRBJ2-2, with TRBD2 matching 10 bases. This CDR3 has 16 residues. Germline assignment: CDR1 KGHSH and CDR2 LQKENI. V trimming: 1 base; J trimming: 5 bases; junction bases outside the gene matches: 4. CDR3 sequence: CASSPLAGGRTGELFF. The CDR3 region has the DNA TGTGCCAGCTCACCACTAGCGGGAGGCAGAACCGGGGAGCTGTTTTTT.

The genes are TRBV6-6 and TRBJ2-7, with D uncertain. Trimming pared 6 bases from V and 0 bases from J, leaving 9 bases between. This CDR3 has 13 amino acids. Looked up from germline, CDR1 is MNHNY and CDR2 is SVGAGI (reference sequence). As DNA, the CDR3 is TGTGCCAGCAGCCCGGGCCTCTCCTACGAGCAGTACTTC. Translation gives CASSPGLSYEQYF.

CDR3 in DNA: TGCGCCAGCAGCCAAGTGTGGACTAGCGGGAGCTACGAGCAGTACTTC. Amino acid sequence: CASSQVWTSGSYEQYF. The chain carries TRBV4-1 and TRBJ2-7; 13 bases align to TRBD2. Germline V lookup: CDR1 MGHRA, CDR2 YSYEKL. CDR3 length: 16 amino acids. With V trimmed by 1 base and J by 3 bases, 3 bases remained unmatched.

The chain is built from TRBV5-8 and TRBJ2-1, with TRBD1 identical over 7 bases. V trimming: 0 bases; J trimming: 4 bases; junction bases outside the gene matches: 4. Germline CDR1 reads SGHTS; CDR2 reads YDEGEE. This CDR3 spans 15 amino acids. The CDR3 nucleotides are TGTGCCAGCAGCTTGGTAGGGGGCGGGTACAATGAGCAGTTCTTC. It yields the protein CASSLVGGGYNEQFF.

The chain has TRBV13 and TRBJ1-4, with 8 bases fitting TRBD1. The CDR3 spans 14 residues. J gave up 7 bases and V 2 bases, and 3 bases lay outside the gene matches. Germline V gene data show CDR1 as PRHDT and CDR2 as FYEKMQ (reference sequence). This chain's CDR3 is CASSLQGAGEKLFF. The CDR3 coding sequence is TGTGCCAGCAGCTTACAGGGGGCTGGTGAAAAACTGTTTTTT.

The chain joins TRBV29-1 to TRBJ2-3, with TRBD2 identical over 7 bases. Germline V gene lookup returns CDR1 SQVTM and CDR2 ANQGSEA. The CDR3 runs 14 residues. Losses at the gene ends were 4 bases for V and 2 bases for J; bases not matched to a gene: 6. The chain's CDR3 is CSVVPAGYTDTQYF. In DNA form, the CDR3 reads TGCAGCGTTGTCCCAGCGGGGTACACAGATACGCAGTATTTT.

The gene calls are TRBV27 and TRBJ2-7; D remains ambiguous. The CDR3 length is 14 residues. Germline V CDR1 and CDR2: MNHEY, SMNVEV (reference sequence). Trimming shortened V by 6 bases and J by 2 bases, and 14 bases separated the two germline ends. CDR3 residues: CASSPGWHTYEQYF. Written as DNA, the CDR3 is TGTGCCAGCAGCCCCGGGTGGCATACCTACGAGCAGTACTTC.

V gene TRBV27 combines with J gene TRBJ2-7; D possibly corresponds to TRBD2 (5 bases). Trimming took 6 bases from V and 5 from J, leaving 20 bases between them. The CDR3 sequence is 15 residues long. Per germline, CDR1 MNHEY and CDR2 SMNVEV (reference sequence). Written as DNA, the CDR3 is TGTGCCAGCAGCCTCGGGCCGACGAGGCGGGACGAGCAGTACTTC. This codes for CASSLGPTRRDEQYF.

The J gene is TRBJ2-7, the V gene TRBV11-3; D perhaps matches TRBD2 (6 bases). Germline CDR1 is SGHNT and CDR2 is YENEEA. With 5 bases removed from V and 2 bases from J, the gap between germline ends came to 28 bases. The CDR3 contains 19 residues. DNA for the CDR3: TGTGCCAGCAGCCAAACCAACGGGGGTAGCCACCCGGGAACCTACGAGCAGTACTTC. Translated, it gives CASSQTNGGSHPGTYEQYF. Complete variable domain (other parts from reference TRBV11-3 and TRBJ2-7): EAGVVQSPRYKIIEKKQPVAFWCNPISGHNTLYWYLQNLGQGPELLIRYENEEAVDDSQLPKDRFSAERLKGVDSTLKIQPAELGDSAVYLCASSQTNGGSHPGTYEQYFGPGTRLTVT.

The rearrangement uses TRBV27 and TRBJ2-1; TRBD2 might be the D (5 bases). Looked up from germline, CDR1 is MNHEY and CDR2 is SMNVEV (reference sequence). CDR3 size: 13 residues. V lost 5 bases and J 4 bases, leaving 9 bases between the germline ends. The chain's CDR3 is CASSPGKYNEQFF. In DNA form, the CDR3 reads TGTGCCAGCAGTCCCGGGAAGTACAATGAGCAGTTCTTC.

This chain uses TRBV10-3 with TRBJ2-7, with D perhaps TRBD1 (6 bases). This CDR3 is built from 16 residues. Per the germline V gene, CDR1 is ENHRY and CDR2 is SYGVKD. V dropped 2 bases and J dropped 5 bases, with 19 bases sitting between them. The CDR3 coding sequence is TGTGCCATCAGTGAGCGAGAAACAGGGAAGGGGGACGAGCAGTACTTC. Its protein is CAISERETGKGDEQYF.